These 7 T cell receptor beta chains were all obtained from the same sample, sequenced in a study of identical twins. From the 5' RACE reads, TCRdb called clonotypes with MiXCR, one entry per CDR3 protein. The repertoire holds 450,000 to 650,000 distinct CDR3 sequences, 13% to 15% seen once, with more than 0.4% in the top ten. These data were also filed under a second study, of yellow fever vaccine responses in identical twins.

Sequencing used CD4+ T cells sorted from blood. The receptors derive from a woman aged 18-35 years in good health.

This clonotype was seen more than once but under ten times. Here the CDR3 DNA reads TGCGCCAGCAGCCCGACAGGGCCCCCCTTGACTGAAGCTTTCTTT. It encodes CASSPTGPPLTEAFF. The chain carries TRBV5-1 and TRBJ1-1; 7 bases line up with TRBD1. The germline V gene encodes CDR1 SGHRS and CDR2 YFSETQ. The CDR3 runs 15 residues. V was clipped by 4 bases and J by 5 bases; unmatched bases: 11.

This clonotype was found a few times. The chain couples TRBV11-2 to TRBJ2-1; 11 positions agree with TRBD2. The germline V gene has CDR1 SGHAT and CDR2 FQNNGV. V lost 1 base and J lost 5; bases outside the gene matches: 10. The CDR3 has 18 amino acids. CDR3 nucleotide sequence: TGTGCCAGCAGCTTAGTGTTAGCGGGGGGGGCGGTCCACAATGAGCAGTTCTTC. This codes for CASSLVLAGGAVHNEQFF.

This clonotype was recorded many times. J is TRBJ2-1 and V is TRBV12-3 or TRBV12-4; 8 bases align to TRBD2. J was trimmed by 0 bases and V by 7 bases; bases with no gene match: 8. This CDR3 has 16 residues. This CDR3 reads CASTLRGGISYNEQFF. The CDR3 DNA reads as TGTGCCAGCACGCTACGGGGGGGAATCTCCTACAATGAGCAGTTCTTC.

This clonotype occurred a few times. The V gene is TRBV29-1, the J gene TRBJ2-7; either TRBD1 or TRBD2 may supply D (5 bases each). CDR1 and CDR2 from the germline V gene are SQVTM and ANQGSEA. Trimming left V 6 bases short and J 4 bases short, with 10 bases between. CDR3 length: 11 residues. CDR3 sequence reads: CSVGDHYEQYV. The DNA of the CDR3 is TGCAGCGTGGGGGACCATTACGAGCAGTACGTC.

This clonotype has more than one count but fewer than ten. This chain joins TRBV10-3 and TRBJ2-7; 9 bases line up with TRBD1. From germline, CDR1 is ENHRY and CDR2 SYGVKD. This CDR3 contains 14 residues. V gave up 5 bases and J gave up 1 base; unmatched junction bases: 3. CDR3 in DNA: TGTGCCATCAGTTCCGGGACAGGGTCCTACGAGCAGTACGTC. Residues: CAISSGTGSYEQYV.

This clonotype was observed a few times. The chain couples TRBV7-9 to TRBJ1-1; a weak D match, TRBD1 (5 bases). This CDR3 contains 14 residues. Per germline, CDR1 SEHNR and CDR2 FQNEAQ (reference sequence). Trimming took off 1 base at V and 4 bases at J, with 10 bases between the two ends. DNA of the CDR3: TGTGCCAGCAGCTTAGAAGGGGCCGGCACTGAAGCTTTCTTT. Its protein product is CASSLEGAGTEAFF.

The V and J genes are TRBV6-1 and TRBJ2-2; no clear D. Germline values: CDR1 MNHNS, CDR2 SASEGT. V was cut by 3 bases and J by 3 bases, with 5 bases left in between. The CDR3 loop spans 13 amino acids. CDR3 region: CASSDSYTGELFF. DNA for the CDR3: TGTGCCAGCAGTGACAGCTACACCGGGGAGCTGTTTTTT.